This is a list of T cell receptor beta chains from one sample in a study of CD8 T cells in Susac syndrome. TCRdb recomputed calls from the immunoSEQ multiplex PCR reads with MiXCR, one row per CDR3 protein. In the table there are over 150,000 distinct CDR3 sequences, 90% to 95% of which are singletons. Material for sequencing was CD4+ T cells from PBMCs. These receptors all come from a human donor with multiple sclerosis. CDR3s leave out the opening cysteine and the closing phenylalanine or tryptophan. Each record gives: D gene, V gene, J gene, CDR3 protein. The D gene is left open where the match is weak.

D: TRBD1; V: TRBV27; J: TRBJ1-1; CDR3: ASKGPGQGATEAF
D: NA; V: TRBV9; J: TRBJ1-1; CDR3: ASSVEGASARSAEAF
D: TRBD1; V: TRBV12-3/TRBV12-4; J: TRBJ2-7; CDR3: ASSRQGVYEQY
D: TRBD1; V: TRBV29-1; J: TRBJ1-1; CDR3: SVRDSNTEAF
D: NA; V: TRBV20-1; J: TRBJ2-7; CDR3: SAKVNSYEQY
D: TRBD2; V: TRBV3-1; J: TRBJ2-1; CDR3: ASSQTARGGINNEQF
D: TRBD1; V: TRBV10-3; J: TRBJ2-7; CDR3: AISGPGQAYEQY
D: NA; V: TRBV5-1; J: TRBJ2-6; CDR3: ASWRGSGANVLT
D: TRBD1; V: TRBV20-1; J: TRBJ2-3; CDR3: RARGHSTDTQY
D: NA; V: TRBV24-1; J: TRBJ2-2; CDR3: ATQRGVTGELF
D: NA; V: TRBV9; J: TRBJ2-5; CDR3: ASSVEEGRTQY
D: NA; V: TRBV24-1; J: TRBJ1-2; CDR3: ATSDNRIIYGYT
D: NA; V: TRBV20-1; J: TRBJ1-2; CDR3: SASEEGYT
D: NA; V: TRBV9; J: TRBJ1-2; CDR3: ASSTGYYGYT
D: NA; V: TRBV29-1; J: TRBJ1-2; CDR3: SVSGGYYGYT
D: TRBD1; V: TRBV30; J: TRBJ1-2; CDR3: AWKPQGANGYT
D: TRBD1; V: TRBV29-1; J: TRBJ1-2; CDR3: SVEPRGYGYT
D: TRBD1; V: TRBV7-2; J: TRBJ2-7; CDR3: ASSLWDRAGEQY